This T cell receptor (beta chain) was captured by sequencing in a study of shared clonotypes between healthy human individuals. Looking at the study overall: CD4 naive and CD4 memory each took three plates per donor, while CD8 naive took two and CD8 memory one.

Points on this clone: The antigen remains unidentified.

Study-wide points: Tissue TCR repertoires likely differ from these blood-only repertoires.

Deep was the level used in running the assay. Only in-frame clones appear in the TCRdb table, and some are missing; sequencing was by immunoSEQ multiplex PCR. The sample has about 980,000 clones, approximately 80% seen once. The V gene lost 2 bases and the J gene lost 5 bases, with 15 bases spanning the gap. Germline values: CDR1 LNHDA, CDR2 SQIVND (reference sequence). The CDR3 is 15 residues long. This TCR was recovered from a man younger than 30 in good health. The chain is built from TRBV19 and TRBJ1-2, with D tentatively TRBD1 (5 bases). Sequenced: memory CD4+ T cells sorted from blood. The subset was: CD45RA-negative fraction. The CDR3 nucleotides read TGTGCCAGTAGTATACCCAGGGCGACTTCTTATGGCTACACCTTC. It specifies CASSIPRATSYGYTF.